This T cell receptor (beta chain) was sequenced in a study of cytomegalovirus exposure and HLA in healthy donors. With 60 Vbeta and 13 Jbeta primers, the PCR was carried out. Sequencing was performed with immunoSEQ multiplex PCR; in TCRdb, only in-frame clones are kept and a portion is missing. Here the sample table reports about 84,000 clones. The CDR3 has 14 residues. The V gene lost 0 bases and the J gene lost 5 bases, with 10 bases spanning the gap. The germline gives CDR1 SGHTA, CDR2 FQGTGA. This rearrangement joins TRBV7-3 to TRBJ1-1, with D maybe TRBD1 (6 bases). This sequence was found in a man over 45 in good health and CMV-seronegative. Material: PBMCs. Here the CDR3 reads CASSLTGRGTEAFF. The CDR3 DNA sequence: TGTGCCAGCAGCTTAACGGGCAGGGGAACTGAAGCTTTCTTT.